The next 27 T cell receptor beta chains were all read from a single sample in a study of radiation and T cells in renal cell carcinoma. Treatment here: 15 Gy SBRT to primary tumor, nephrectomy 4 weeks later. Profiled with immunoSEQ multiplex PCR; TCRdb holds only in-frame clones, not every one. The sample lists about 18,000 clones; less than 65% were seen once. Sample: tumor tissue, taken from a patient whose treatment included radiotherapy and nephrectomy. The source is a man over 45 with renal cell carcinoma.

This clone showed up just a few times. V gene TRBV7-6 combines with J gene TRBJ2-1; no definite D call. The V and J ends lost 1 base and 5 bases respectively, with 3 bases between them. This CDR3 is built from 12 residues. Germline V CDR1 and CDR2: SGHVS, FNYEAQ. CDR3 loop: CASSLVDNEQFF. CDR3 nucleotide sequence: TGTGCCAGCAGCTTAGTTGACAATGAGCAGTTCTTC.

This clone rates as large. The chain couples TRBV5-6 to TRBJ2-7; D is unresolved. Looked up from germline, CDR1 is SGHDT and CDR2 is YYEEEE. V lost 4 bases and J lost 6, with 11 bases in between. The CDR3 is 12 amino acids. The CDR3 reads CASSVNYVEQYF. DNA of the CDR3: TGTGCCAGCAGCGTGAATTATGTCGAGCAGTACTTC.

This clone came up many times. V gene TRBV4-2 combines with J gene TRBJ1-6, with TRBD1 identical over 7 bases. V lost 3 bases and J lost 10; bases outside the gene matches: 3. CDR1 and CDR2 from the germline V gene are LGHNA and YNFKEQ. The CDR3 runs to 13 residues. CDR3 nucleotides: TGTGCCAGCAGCCAGGAAGGGGGCTCACCCCTCCACTTT. Its translation: CASSQEGGSPLHF.

The chain uses TRBV10-2 and TRBJ2-7, with a weak D call TRBD1 (5 bases). Between the trimmed V and J ends, which lost 7 bases and 1 base, there was a span of 14 bases. The CDR3 runs to 14 residues. Looked up from germline, CDR1 is WSHSY and CDR2 is SAAADI. CDR3 in DNA: TGCGCCAGCATCCGGGCAGGGCATTCCTACGAGCAGTACTTC. It yields the protein CASIRAGHSYEQYF.

The chain combines TRBV11-1 with TRBJ2-5, with D perhaps matching TRBD1 (5 bases). With 2 bases removed from V and 0 bases from J, the gap between germline ends came to 13 bases. Germline V gene lookup returns CDR1 SGHAT and CDR2 FQDESV (reference sequence). This CDR3 comprises 16 residues. The DNA for the CDR3 is TGTGCCAGCAGCTTACGCGTCAGACAGTACCAAGAGACCCAGTACTTC. It specifies CASSLRVRQYQETQYF.

This clone occurred many times. The chain couples TRBV5-1 to TRBJ2-2; D gene unclear. V was clipped by 1 base and J by 0 bases, with 7 bases between them. This CDR3 has 15 residues. CDR1 is SGHRS and CDR2 is YFSETQ in the germline V gene. The CDR3, as DNA: TGCGCCAGCAGCTTGACAGTATCGAACACCGGGGAGCTGTTTTTT. Translated: CASSLTVSNTGELFF.

The V call is TRBV7-9, the J call TRBJ2-2; the D is unclear. Between the trimmed V and J ends, which lost 8 bases and 0 bases, there was a span of 16 bases. Germline V gene data show CDR1 as SEHNR and CDR2 as FQNEAQ (reference sequence). This CDR3 is 16 amino acids long. As DNA, the CDR3 is TGTGCCAGCCCGCGGCGGCAGATTGCGAACACCGGGGAGCTGTTTTTT. This encodes CASPRRQIANTGELFF.

This chain links TRBV4-1 with TRBJ2-7; D possibly corresponds to TRBD2 (5 bases). Germline loops: CDR1 MGHRA, CDR2 YSYEKL. CDR3 length: 17 amino acids. Trimming took off 0 bases at V and 0 bases at J, with 15 bases between the two ends. DNA of the CDR3: TGCGCCAGCAGCCAAGAGGCCCCCGCGGGCACCTCCTACGAGCAGTACTTC. Translation gives CASSQEAPAGTSYEQYF.

This CDR3 is CASSPRQGLLKTAFF. The CDR3 DNA reads as TGTGCCAGTAGTCCGCGACAGGGTTTATTAAAAACGGCTTTCTTT. The chain employs TRBV19 and TRBJ1-1; 7 bases match TRBD1. CDR3 length: 15 residues. The germline CDR1 and CDR2 sequences are LNHDA and SQIVND (reference sequence). J lost 11 bases, V lost 5 bases, and 17 bases had no gene match.

This clone appeared once. The V gene is TRBV6-1, the J gene TRBJ2-3; 7 nucleotides align to TRBD1. V was clipped by 6 bases and J by 4 bases; unmatched bases: 7. This CDR3 contains 14 residues. Germline-derived CDR1 and CDR2 are MNHNS and SASEGT. The CDR3 sequence is CASRPSGGPDTQYF. CDR3 DNA: TGTGCCAGCAGACCTTCAGGGGGACCAGATACGCAGTATTTT.

Sample share makes this clone medium-sized. This sequence joins TRBV27 and TRBJ2-7; the D call may be TRBD1 or TRBD2 (6 bases each). The CDR3 has 12 amino acids. Between the trimmed V and J ends, which lost 8 bases and 4 bases, there was a span of 12 bases. CDR1 is MNHEY, CDR2 SMNVEV, per germline (reference sequence). CDR3 nucleotides: TGTGCCAGCCGCACAGGGAGGTACGAGCAGTACTTC. This sequence encodes CASRTGRYEQYF.

The genes are TRBV5-4 and TRBJ2-5, with 7 bases fitting TRBD1. Germline V CDR1 and CDR2: SGHNT, YYREEE (reference sequence). The CDR3 is 15 residues long. Trimming removed 0 bases from V and 5 bases from J; junction bases left unmatched: 7. The CDR3 is CASSLGDSLGETQYF. Here the CDR3 DNA reads TGTGCCAGCAGCTTGGGGGACAGCCTGGGGGAGACCCAGTACTTC.

The genes are TRBV28 and TRBJ2-7; TRBD2 matches at 8 bases. Trimming removed 7 bases from V and 0 bases from J; junction bases left unmatched: 8. This CDR3 has 15 amino acids. CDR1 is MDHEN, CDR2 SYDVKM, per germline. CDR3 sequence reads: CASKLGGTSSYEQYF. In DNA form, the CDR3 reads TGTGCCAGCAAATTGGGAGGGACTAGCTCCTACGAGCAGTACTTC.

The rearrangement links TRBV7-2 to TRBJ2-5; 8 bases are a match to TRBD1. CDR1 is SGHTA and CDR2 is FQGNSA in the germline V gene. The V gene end was trimmed by 1 base and the J gene end by 5 bases; junction bases not matched to a gene: 3. This CDR3 region has 14 residues. The CDR3 loop is CASSLGQGIETQYF. The CDR3 coding sequence is TGTGCCAGCAGCTTAGGACAGGGGATCGAGACCCAGTACTTC.

The chain employs TRBV2 and TRBJ1-5; D not resolved. The CDR3 consists of 14 residues. Trimming took off 1 base at V and 6 bases at J, with 10 bases between the two ends. Germline values: CDR1 SNHLY, CDR2 FYNNEI. The CDR3 DNA reads as TGTGCCAGCAGTGAAGAGAGGCTTGGTCAGCCCCAGCATTTT. Residues: CASSEERLGQPQHF.

This rearrangement joins TRBV19 to TRBJ2-7; 10 nucleotides agree with TRBD2. This CDR3 region has 18 residues. CDR1 is LNHDA, CDR2 SQIVND, per germline (reference sequence). Trimming removed 3 bases from V and 1 base from J; junction bases left unmatched: 12. The CDR3 sequence is CASSIHSYLAGGSYEQYF. The DNA of the CDR3 is TGTGCCAGTAGTATCCACTCATACTTAGCGGGAGGTTCCTACGAGCAGTACTTC.

This clone ranks as medium-sized. The chain carries TRBV5-1 and TRBJ1-1; the D gene is possibly TRBD1 (5 bases). The CDR3 covers 13 residues. Germline CDR1 and CDR2: SGHRS and YFSETQ. V was trimmed by 4 bases and J by 4 bases, leaving 11 bases between them. The CDR3: CASSLTGGTEAFF. CDR3 coding DNA: TGCGCCAGCAGCCTAACGGGGGGCACTGAAGCTTTCTTT.

This clone was seen just once. This rearrangement joins TRBV6-1 to TRBJ2-1, with D perhaps TRBD2 (5 bases). The CDR3 covers 15 residues. Germline V gene data show CDR1 as MNHNS and CDR2 as SASEGT. The germline V and J ends were trimmed by 4 bases and 3 bases, with 13 bases remaining between them. As DNA, the CDR3 is TGTGCCAGCAGTGTATCGGGGTCCGGCTACAATGAGCAGTTCTTC. Protein product: CASSVSGSGYNEQFF.

This sequence joins TRBV18 and TRBJ1-4; D remains unclear. The CDR3 contains 13 residues. Germline V gene lookup returns CDR1 KGHSH and CDR2 LQKENI. The ends were cut back, 0 bases at V and 4 bases at J, with 3 bases in the middle. CDR3 DNA sequence: TGTGCCAGCTCACCACCGAATAATGAAAAACTGTTTTTT. Its protein is CASSPPNNEKLFF.

This chain uses TRBV6-6 with TRBJ1-4, with 7 bases fitting TRBD1. With 6 bases clipped from V and 4 bases from J, the junction kept 5 bases outside the gene matches. The germline V gene encodes CDR1 MNHNY and CDR2 SVGAGI (reference sequence). This CDR3 is 14 amino acids long. The CDR3 DNA reads TGTGCCAGCAGCTACAGGGGTGGTAATGAAAAACTGTTTTTT. As protein: CASSYRGGNEKLFF.

The chain has TRBV5-1 and TRBJ2-1; 7 bases agree with TRBD2. The CDR3 consists of 16 residues. Germline lookup yields CDR1 SGHRS and CDR2 YFSETQ. J lost 6 bases, V lost 1 base, and 10 bases had no gene match. CDR3 sequence: CASSLLAGVDSNEQFF. The CDR3 DNA is TGCGCCAGCAGCTTGCTCGCGGGAGTTGACTCCAATGAGCAGTTCTTC. The complete variable domain, with remaining parts taken from reference TRBV5-1 and TRBJ2-1, reads KAGVTQTPRYLIKTRGQQVTLSCSPISGHRSVSWYQQTPGQGLQFLFEYFSETQRNKGNFPGRFSGRQFSNSRSEMNVSTLELGDSALYLCASSLLAGVDSNEQFFGPGTRLTVL.

This chain links TRBV9 with TRBJ2-1; D gene ambiguous. CDR3 length equals 12 residues. V lost 0 bases, J lost 9 bases, and 7 bases lay in between. Looked up from germline, CDR1 is SGDLS and CDR2 is YYNGEE. The CDR3 DNA reads as TGTGCCAGCAGCGTAGGTCTGGGTGAGCAGTTCTTC. It specifies CASSVGLGEQFF.

Here the CDR3 DNA reads TGTGCCAGCTCACCACCGGCCAGGGGTACTACTTTCAATGAGCAGTTCTTC. Translation gives CASSPPARGTTFNEQFF. V is TRBV18 and J is TRBJ2-1, with D possibly matching TRBD1 (6 bases). Germline V gene data show CDR1 as KGHSH and CDR2 as LQKENI. Trimming took 0 bases from V and 6 from J, leaving 18 bases between them. There are 17 residues in the CDR3.

This chain joins TRBV9 and TRBJ2-7, with 12 bases lining up with TRBD2. CDR1 is SGDLS and CDR2 is YYNGEE in the germline V gene. The CDR3 consists of 14 residues. The trim removed 3 bases at V and 4 bases at J, leaving 2 bases unmatched. The CDR3 nucleotides read TGTGCCAGCAGCGCCGGGACTAGCGGGTACGAGCAGTACTTC. Translated, it gives CASSAGTSGYEQYF.

The CDR3: CASSAGRQNTEAFF. CDR3 coding DNA: TGCGCCAGCAGCGCGGGACGGCAGAACACTGAAGCTTTCTTT. V gene TRBV5-1 combines with J gene TRBJ1-1, with D possibly matching TRBD1 (5 bases). CDR1 and CDR2 from the germline V gene are SGHRS and YFSETQ. CDR3 length: 14 residues. V lost 4 bases and J 1 base, leaving 11 bases between the germline ends.

The chain recombines TRBV27 with TRBJ2-7; 9 bases align to TRBD2. The V gene's germline CDR1 is MNHEY and CDR2 SMNVEV (reference sequence). The junction had 4 bases not matched to a gene; V was cut back by 2 bases and J by 5 bases. CDR3 length equals 14 residues. In nucleotides, the CDR3 is TGTGCCAGCAGTTTAGTAGCGGGAGCCCACGAGCAGTACTTC. Protein: CASSLVAGAHEQYF.

The rearrangement joins TRBV29-1 to TRBJ1-2, with TRBD1 matching 8 bases. The CDR3 loop spans 14 amino acids. The V gene end was trimmed by 5 bases and the J gene end by 8 bases; junction bases not matched to a gene: 13. Germline V gene sequence: CDR1 SQVTM, CDR2 ANQGSEA. The CDR3 DNA sequence: TGCAGCGTTACAACCGGACAGGGTACGGGGGGCTACACCTTC. It yields the protein CSVTTGQGTGGYTF. Filled out from reference TRBV29-1 and TRBJ1-2, the complete variable domain reads SAVISQKPSRDICQRGTSLTIQCQVDSQVTMMFWYRQQPGQSLTLIATANQGSEATYESGFVIDKFPISRPNLTFSTLTVSNMSPEDSSIYLCSVTTGQGTGGYTFGSGTRLTVV.